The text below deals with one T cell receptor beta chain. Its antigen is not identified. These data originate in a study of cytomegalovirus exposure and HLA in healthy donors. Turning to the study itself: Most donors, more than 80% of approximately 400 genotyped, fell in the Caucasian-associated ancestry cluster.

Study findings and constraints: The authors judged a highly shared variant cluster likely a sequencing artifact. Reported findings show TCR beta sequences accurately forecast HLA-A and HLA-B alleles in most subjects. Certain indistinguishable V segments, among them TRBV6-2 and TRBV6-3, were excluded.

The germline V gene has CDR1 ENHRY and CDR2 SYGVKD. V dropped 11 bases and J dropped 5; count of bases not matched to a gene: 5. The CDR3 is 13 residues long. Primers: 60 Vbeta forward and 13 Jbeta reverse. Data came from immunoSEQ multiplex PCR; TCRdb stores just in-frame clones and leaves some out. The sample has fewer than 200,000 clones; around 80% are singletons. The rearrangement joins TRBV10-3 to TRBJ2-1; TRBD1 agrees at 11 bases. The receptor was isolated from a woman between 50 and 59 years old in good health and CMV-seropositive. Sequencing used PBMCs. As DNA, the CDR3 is TGTGCCGCCTCGGGACAGGGGGACAATGAGCAGTTCTTC. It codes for CAASGQGDNEQFF.